This T cell receptor (beta chain) was sequenced for a study of T-cell reconstitution after alpha-beta-depleted transplantation in children (dated by TCRdb to about 2016). With regard to the full study: Using TCR repertoire profiling, the study followed T-cell immune reconstitution in a quantitative way in children after TCRalphabeta/CD19-depleted allogeneic hematopoietic cell transplantation.

Taken with the paper, the label for treatment or condition translates to: allogeneic hematopoietic cell transplantation with graft depleted of TCRalphabeta T cells and CD19 B cells. The children who served as transplant recipients had been given grafts of TCRalphabeta/CD19-depleted allogeneic hematopoietic cells. The CDR3 numbers 12 residues from cysteine through phenylalanine. Solely the CDR3 DNA is kept, with 36 bases framed from the first base. CDR1 and CDR2, per the germline V gene, are SGHRS and YFSETQ. V drops 4 bases and J drops 7 bases, leaving 9 bases in between. Broader findings and caveats from the paper: Hyperexpanded clone frequencies declined over subsequent months; after one year, T-cell counts and TCRbeta diversity were mostly attributed to newly produced T cells. The high TCRbeta diversity at day 60 in some patients was ascribed to recipient T cells and intrathymic progenitors that had survived conditioning. About two months after transplant, the apparently early recovery of alphabetaT-cell counts reportedly depended on just several hundred clones that had expanded rapidly and came from non-depleted graft cells.

This clonotype has only a few counts. Its antigen specificity is not known. No base quality values were provided; no much bigger clone lies one nucleotide off. The library relied on PCR. Sequenced using an Illumina HiSeq 2500. Molecular barcoding was employed in the preparation of TCR libraries, with unique molecular identifiers being used to normalize TCRbeta repertoire quantification. In TCRdb, the public reads were trimmed at Q25 with fastp and aligned with MiXCR, with productive beta chains retained. For every CDR3 protein sequence, its rows merge into one entry that carries the most common genes and DNA. This sample has 250,000 to 400,000 distinct CDR3 sequences in its table, and 20% to 30% of those were observed once. Together, the top ten hold about a tenth of the sample.

This sequence originates from a male patient between 10 and 17 years old who had a stem cell transplant for acute lymphoblastic leukemia, so the T cells may come from the graft donor. The chain was built from TRBV5-1 and TRBJ2-1; too little of a D gene remains to name it. Sequences were derived from PBMCs, mostly from graft donor cells, sampled 180 days after TCRalphabeta/CD19-depleted stem cell transplant. The CDR3 region has the sequence CASSGWVNEQFF. The nucleotide sequence reads TGCGCCAGCAGCGGGTGGGTGAATGAGCAGTTCTTC.